This TCR beta chain is from a study of immune evolution from preneoplasia to lung adenocarcinoma. Sequenced by immunoSEQ multiplex PCR; TCRdb stores in-frame clones only, minus some. The sample yields around 11,000 clones, less than 85% seen once. Trimming shortened V by 5 bases and J by 1 base, and 11 bases separated the two germline ends. The CDR3 loop spans 14 amino acids. Germline CDR1 and CDR2: SEHNR and FQNEAQ (reference sequence). H&E slides confirmed each diagnosis, reviewed by two pathologists independently. V usage is TRBV7-9 and J usage is TRBJ1-2, with D perhaps matching TRBD1 (6 bases). The sample was FFPE minimally invasive lung adenocarcinoma tissue. This receptor was identified in a person aged 65 to 85 with lung adenocarcinoma. The CDR3 region is CASSPPGHNYGYTF. CDR3 sequence (DNA): TGTGCCAGCAGCCCGCCGGGACATAACTATGGCTACACCTTC.